Below are 2 T cell receptor beta chains sequenced from a single sample in a study of blood T cell repertoires in COVID-19. Profiled with immunoSEQ multiplex PCR; TCRdb holds only in-frame clones, not every one. The data contain about 98,000 clones, approximately 86% of them singletons. Input material: peripheral blood. The receptors were gathered from a man over 45 with active or convalescent COVID-19.

V usage is TRBV10-3 and J usage is TRBJ2-5, with 9 bases aligning to TRBD2. The length of the CDR3 is 15 residues. V lost 7 bases, J lost 3 bases, and 9 bases stayed unmatched. The germline gives CDR1 ENHRY, CDR2 SYGVKD. The CDR3: CAIIFSGGGKETQYF. CDR3 nucleotides: TGTGCCATCATCTTTAGCGGGGGCGGGAAAGAGACCCAGTACTTC.

The chain combines TRBV6-2 or TRBV6-3 with TRBJ2-3; D may be TRBD1 (6 bases). With 10 bases removed from V and 4 bases from J, the gap between germline ends came to 18 bases. The CDR3 consists of 14 residues. Germline V gene data show CDR1 as MNHEY and CDR2 as SVGEGT. CDR3 region: CATRPVGASDTQYF. CDR3 bases: TGTGCCACCCGCCCCGTGGGGGCTTCAGATACGCAGTATTTT.